Following are 29 T cell receptor beta chains from one sample sequenced in a study of T-cell reconstitution after alpha-beta-depleted transplantation in children. A library of TCRbeta sequences, prepared with unique molecular identifiers, was generated. MiXCR was run by TCRdb on the PCR reads, yielding one entry per CDR3 protein. Here the sample spans some 600,000 distinct CDR3 sequences, approximately 15% being singletons. The starting material was PBMCs from the stem cell graft donor, obtained from the stem cell graft. Source of these receptors: a human donor who donated a stem cell graft to a child with acute myeloid leukemia.

This clonotype was seen repeatedly, ten times or more. The chain combines TRBV25-1 with TRBJ2-7; tentatively, D is TRBD2 (5 bases). Looked up from germline, CDR1 is MGHDK and CDR2 is SYGVNS. The CDR3 covers 15 residues. V lost 3 bases and J lost 2, with 14 bases in between. The DNA for the CDR3 is TGTGCCAGCAGTGAGGACCGGGGAGCTACCTACGAGCAGTACTTC. This sequence encodes CASSEDRGATYEQYF.

About this clonotype: Possible read error: a much larger clone is one base away. The chain recombines TRBV6-5 with TRBJ1-1, with D unclear. The CDR3 is 14 residues long. Germline V CDR1 and CDR2: MNHEY, SVGAGI. Trimming stripped 2 bases from V and 1 base from J, with 8 bases between. In DNA, the CDR3 is TGTGCCAGCAGTTACGCTCGAGCGAACACTGAAGCTTTCTTT. Translated, it gives CASSYARANTEAFF.

This clonotype was counted many times. The chain is built from TRBV7-2 and TRBJ1-5; D remains unclear. Germline V gene lookup returns CDR1 SGHTA and CDR2 FQGNSA. The CDR3 has 13 amino acids. The V and J ends lost 5 bases and 1 base respectively, with 6 bases between them. The CDR3 reads CASSTVSNQPQHF. DNA for the CDR3: TGTGCCAGCAGCACAGTAAGCAATCAGCCCCAGCATTTT.

The chain couples TRBV7-2 to TRBJ2-1; TRBD2 might be the D (7 bases). Germline V CDR1 and CDR2: SGHTA, FQGNSA. The CDR3 covers 15 residues. Trimming shortened V by 7 bases and J by 2 bases, and 15 bases separated the two germline ends. CDR3 region: CASTQGGAAYNEQFF. CDR3 sequence (DNA): TGTGCCAGCACCCAAGGGGGGGCTGCCTACAATGAGCAGTTCTTC.

This CDR3 is CASRGLAGRNTQYF. DNA for the CDR3: TGTGCCAGCAGGGGACTAGCGGGGAGAAATACGCAGTATTTT. This rearrangement joins TRBV6-1 to TRBJ2-3; 13 positions agree with TRBD2. Germline values: CDR1 MNHNS, CDR2 SASEGT. V trimming: 6 bases; J trimming: 7 bases; junction bases outside the gene matches: 4. The CDR3 has 14 amino acids.

There are a few counts of this clonotype. This sequence joins TRBV20-1 and TRBJ2-1; D remains ambiguous. CDR1 and CDR2 from the germline V gene are DFQATT and SNEGSKA (reference sequence). Trimming cost V 2 bases and J 5 bases, with 22 bases left between them. CDR3 length: 17 amino acids. CDR3 residues: CSARRRRAPMINNEQFF. CDR3 in DNA: TGCAGTGCTAGACGTCGCCGGGCCCCTATGATTAACAATGAGCAGTTCTTC.

This clonotype has at least ten counts. The genes are TRBV7-2 and TRBJ2-1; the match to TRBD1 covers 9 bases. CDR1 and CDR2 from the germline V gene are SGHTA and FQGNSA. This CDR3 spans 16 amino acids. V gave up 6 bases and J gave up 7 bases; unmatched junction bases: 13. DNA for the CDR3: TGTGCCAGCAGTGAGCTCCGGGACAGGGTAAGGAATGAGCAGTTCTTC. It encodes CASSELRDRVRNEQFF.

In its sample, this clonotype was seen a few times. The chain is built from TRBV6-2 or TRBV6-3 and TRBJ2-1; TRBD2 is a possible D gene (7 bases). The CDR3 has 18 residues. V was trimmed by 6 bases and J by 8 bases, leaving 29 bases between them. Germline loops: CDR1 MNHEY, CDR2 SVGEGT. The CDR3 protein is CASRGGGSETRQWHEQFF. The CDR3 nucleotides are TGTGCCAGCAGGGGGGGCGGGAGCGAGACTAGACAATGGCATGAGCAGTTCTTC.

The chain employs TRBV12-3 or TRBV12-4 and TRBJ2-5; tentatively, D is TRBD1 (5 bases). CDR3 length: 14 amino acids. Deletions cut 4 bases from V and 1 base from J, with 10 bases between. The CDR3 is CASSSIRVQETQYF. The CDR3 DNA is TGTGCCAGCAGTTCAATCAGGGTCCAAGAGACCCAGTACTTC.

There are a few counts of this clonotype. This chain uses TRBV5-1 with TRBJ2-1; D not resolved. Germline V CDR1 and CDR2: SGHRS, YFSETQ. Trimming shortened V by 4 bases and J by 0 bases, and 11 bases separated the two germline ends. The CDR3 sequence is 15 residues long. The CDR3 DNA reads TGCGCCAGCAGCCTCATTTCGAGCTCCTACAATGAGCAGTTCTTC. The encoded protein is CASSLISSSYNEQFF. Filled out from reference TRBV5-1 and TRBJ2-1, the complete variable domain reads KAGVTQTPRYLIKTRGQQVTLSCSPISGHRSVSWYQQTPGQGLQFLFEYFSETQRNKGNFPGRFSGRQFSNSRSEMNVSTLELGDSALYLCASSLISSSYNEQFFGPGTRLTVL.

To note about this clonotype: A much larger clone differs from this one at a single base, so this may be a read error. This rearrangement joins TRBV15 to TRBJ2-7; 11 bases are a match to TRBD2. Looked up from germline, CDR1 is LNHNV and CDR2 is YYDKDF (reference sequence). The CDR3 has 15 amino acids. The ends lost 3 bases at V and 7 bases at J; junction bases unmatched: 8. The CDR3: CATSRGLAVGGEQYF. The CDR3 DNA reads as TGTGCCACCAGCAGGGGACTAGCGGTGGGAGGGGAGCAGTACTTC.

This clonotype came up many times. The genes are TRBV10-3 and TRBJ1-1, with D tentatively TRBD1 (5 bases). CDR3 length equals 14 residues. V gave up 7 bases and J gave up 0 bases, with 12 bases separating them. Per germline, CDR1 ENHRY and CDR2 SYGVKD. In DNA form, the CDR3 reads TGTGCCATCACTGCGACAGTCATGAACACTGAAGCTTTCTTT. Translating it yields CAITATVMNTEAFF.

This clonotype was found a few times. The chain has TRBV28 and TRBJ1-6; 7 nucleotides match TRBD1. Unmatched junction bases numbered 10, after V lost 5 bases and J lost 6 bases. Germline CDR1 is MDHEN and CDR2 is SYDVKM. This CDR3 is built from 16 residues. The CDR3 DNA reads as TGTGCCAGCAGTCCTCCCAAGACAGGGCGTAATTCACCCCTCCACTTT. It codes for CASSPPKTGRNSPLHF.

V is TRBV15 and J is TRBJ2-7; D is undetermined. Trimming removed 0 bases at V and 3 bases at J, with 15 bases between. The CDR3 length is 16 residues. From germline, CDR1 is LNHNV and CDR2 YYDKDF (reference sequence). The DNA of the CDR3 is TGTGCCACCAGCAGAGATAAGGGTCGTCGGGTCTACGAGCAGTACTTC. This gives the protein CATSRDKGRRVYEQYF.

There are many counts of this clonotype. The genes are TRBV12-3 or TRBV12-4 and TRBJ2-7; the match to TRBD1 covers 10 bases. Trimming at V came to 4 bases and at J to 3 bases, leaving 3 bases not matched to a gene. The CDR3 is 14 amino acids. DNA for the CDR3: TGTGCCAGCAGTTCGGGACAGGGGCGCTACGAGCAGTACGTC. It codes for CASSSGQGRYEQYV.

The chain uses TRBV6-5 and TRBJ1-1, with 10 bases aligning to TRBD1. Germline values: CDR1 MNHEY, CDR2 SVGAGI. The length of the CDR3 is 15 residues. The V segment lost 6 bases and the J segment 7 bases; nucleotides outside the gene matches: 11. The CDR3 sequence is CASRPGQGFSGEAFF. The CDR3 nucleotides read TGTGCCAGCAGGCCGGGACAGGGGTTTTCTGGTGAAGCTTTCTTT.

The rearrangement links TRBV18 to TRBJ1-4, with D tentatively TRBD1 (6 bases). This CDR3 is built from 14 residues. V was pared by 1 base and J by 7 bases, with 10 bases between. Germline loops: CDR1 KGHSH, CDR2 LQKENI. The CDR3 here is CASSPRDRPEKLFF. CDR3 sequence (DNA): TGTGCCAGCTCACCACGCGACAGGCCTGAAAAACTGTTTTTT.

This clonotype was detected many times. The chain combines TRBV12-3 or TRBV12-4 with TRBJ1-4; D remains unclear. The CDR3 totals 14 residues. Trimming removed 6 bases at V and 6 bases at J, with 14 bases between. CDR3 amino acids: CASSHGSSHEKLFF. The DNA of the CDR3 is TGTGCCAGCAGCCACGGGAGCAGTCATGAAAAACTGTTTTTT.

V and J are TRBV6-1 and TRBJ2-3, with 10 bases matching TRBD2. Losses at the gene ends were 4 bases for V and 3 bases for J; bases not matched to a gene: 4. The CDR3 contains 15 residues. Germline loops: CDR1 MNHNS, CDR2 SASEGT. CDR3 sequence (DNA): TGTGCCAGCAGTGTGAGCGGGGGGGCGACAGATACGCAGTATTTT. Translated: CASSVSGGATDTQYF.

This clonotype was recorded a few times. This rearrangement joins TRBV12-3 or TRBV12-4 to TRBJ1-6; no clear D. The V and J ends lost 5 bases and 6 bases respectively, with 14 bases between them. The CDR3 contains 15 residues. DNA for the CDR3: TGTGCCAGCAGTGGGTTAATGGGGAGTAATTCACCCCTCCACTTT. It codes for CASSGLMGSNSPLHF.

The chain is built from TRBV6-5 and TRBJ1-5; no clear D. The length of the CDR3 is 14 residues. V was cut by 4 bases and J by 3 bases, with 10 bases left in between. From germline, CDR1 is MNHEY and CDR2 SVGAGI. This chain's CDR3 is CASSLLDDNQPQHF. The CDR3 DNA follows: TGTGCCAGCAGTTTGTTGGATGACAATCAGCCCCAGCATTTT.

This clonotype occurred many times. This sequence joins TRBV29-1 and TRBJ2-2; weak D call: TRBD1 (5 bases). The length of the CDR3 is 12 residues. With 6 bases removed from V and 7 bases from J, the gap between germline ends came to 12 bases. Germline V lookup: CDR1 SQVTM, CDR2 ANQGSEA. CDR3 sequence: CSVGPTIGELFF. CDR3 coding DNA: TGCAGCGTGGGGCCGACCATCGGGGAGCTGTTTTTT.

This clonotype was seen repeatedly, ten times or more. The CDR3 loop reads CSASLRRDNTEAFF. The CDR3, as DNA: TGCAGTGCCTCGCTCCGGCGGGACAACACTGAAGCTTTCTTT. V is TRBV20-1 and J is TRBJ1-1; perhaps TRBD1 as D (5 bases). The CDR3 totals 14 residues. Germline V gene sequence: CDR1 DFQATT, CDR2 SNEGSKA (reference sequence). Trimming stripped 6 bases from V and 2 bases from J, with 16 bases between.

The chain links TRBV7-9 to TRBJ1-2, with TRBD1 matching over 9 bases. Germline V gene data show CDR1 as SEHNR and CDR2 as FQNEAQ (reference sequence). V was clipped by 5 bases and J by 6 bases; unmatched bases: 13. The CDR3 runs to 16 residues. In nucleotides, the CDR3 is TGTGCCAGCAGCCTCCGGGACAGGGCTTATGGGGATGGCTACACCTTC. Translated: CASSLRDRAYGDGYTF.

This sequence joins TRBV10-3 and TRBJ2-1, with unresolved D. The CDR3 has 13 amino acids. CDR1 ENHRY and CDR2 SYGVKD come from the germline V gene. The V end was cut by 5 bases, the J end by 9 bases, with 14 bases between. In DNA, the CDR3 is TGTGCCATCAGTCCAGGTACCCCCAGTGAGCAGTTCTTC. This sequence encodes CAISPGTPSEQFF.

The chain links TRBV29-1 to TRBJ2-5; D ambiguous. The V gene's germline CDR1 is SQVTM and CDR2 ANQGSEA. The CDR3 has 13 residues. With 2 bases removed from V and 4 bases from J, the gap between germline ends came to 11 bases. CDR3 in amino acids: CSVEQRSAETQYF. The CDR3 coding sequence is TGCAGCGTTGAACAAAGGAGTGCAGAGACCCAGTACTTC.

V is TRBV5-5 and J is TRBJ2-7, with 12 bases fitting TRBD1. There are 17 residues in the CDR3. Trimming cost V 4 bases and J 3 bases; bases outside gene matches: 11. The V gene's germline CDR1 is SGHKS and CDR2 YYEKEE (reference sequence). The DNA for the CDR3 is TGTGCCAGCAGCCCCGGGACAGGGGGCGTTAATCGCTACGAGCAGTACGTC. This codes for CASSPGTGGVNRYEQYV.

The rearrangement joins TRBV4-1 to TRBJ1-5, with TRBD1 matching 11 bases. The CDR3 has 19 amino acids. Germline assignment: CDR1 MGHRA and CDR2 YSYEKL. The V gene end was trimmed by 3 bases and the J gene end by 2 bases; junction bases not matched to a gene: 12. CDR3 sequence: CASSQIGTGGFGGNQPQHF. CDR3 coding DNA: TGCGCCAGCAGCCAGATTGGGACAGGGGGATTTGGGGGCAATCAGCCCCAGCATTTT.

Many counts were recorded for this clonotype. The chain recombines TRBV20-1 with TRBJ1-5, with 8 nucleotides matching TRBD1. Germline V gene sequence: CDR1 DFQATT, CDR2 SNEGSKA (reference sequence). With 5 bases clipped from V and 6 bases from J, the junction kept 3 bases outside the gene matches. The CDR3 totals 12 residues. CDR3 bases: TGCAGTGCTCGGACAGGGCTTCAGCCCCAGCATTTT. Translation: CSARTGLQPQHF.